The clone carrying this T cell receptor (beta chain) was seen repeatedly, ten times or more. The antigen is not known. V was clipped by 6 bases and J by 4 bases, with 15 bases between them. From germline, CDR1 is SNHLY and CDR2 FYNNEI. This CDR3 has 15 residues. This entry comes from a study of neurological immune-mediated disorders. Each CDR3 protein is one row after TCRdb ran MiXCR on the 5' RACE reads. The table records roughly 120,000 distinct CDR3 sequences, approximately 3.2% of them present only once. Broader study findings: According to phylogenetic grouping, one related-CDR3 cluster, a possible signature, contained the repertoires of 18 of 34 multiple sclerosis patients.

The sample comprised PBMCs. The rearrangement links TRBV2 to TRBJ2-2; D is perhaps TRBD1 (6 bases). This sequence originates from a woman aged 25 to 39 with multiple sclerosis. CDR3: CASSRQGSATGELFF. CDR3 nucleotides: TGTGCCAGCAGCAGGCAGGGGAGCGCCACCGGGGAGCTGTTTTTT.